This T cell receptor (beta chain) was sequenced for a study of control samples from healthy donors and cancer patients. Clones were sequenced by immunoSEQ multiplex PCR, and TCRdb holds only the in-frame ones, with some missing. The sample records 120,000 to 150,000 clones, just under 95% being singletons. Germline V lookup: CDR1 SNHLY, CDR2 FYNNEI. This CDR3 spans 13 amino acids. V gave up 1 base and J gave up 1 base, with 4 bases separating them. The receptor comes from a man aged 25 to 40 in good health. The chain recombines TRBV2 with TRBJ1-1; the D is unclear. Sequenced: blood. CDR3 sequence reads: CASSEVRNTEAFF. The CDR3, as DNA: TGTGCCAGCAGTGAAGTGAGGAACACTGAAGCTTTCTTT.